This TCR beta chain was captured by sequencing in a study of human T cells and chemical hapten exposure. Study at large: On the upper back, patch tests were applied with 0.01% DPC and read at 6 days.

This clonotype has a handful of counts. Its antigen remains unknown. The time point was: patch test 1, 2 weeks after DPC sensitization. The sample's treatment: therapeutic diphenylcyclopropenone sensitization with weekly scalp DPC. Total RNA came from unfractionated whole blood. Overall study findings and caveats: Expanded TCRs grouped into significantly more large CDR3 similarity clusters than controls produced. Positive correlation was observed between PT1 expanded TCR counts and patch test score.

TCRdb fed the RACE reads into MiXCR, producing one record per CDR3 protein. The table has approximately 82,000 distinct CDR3 sequences, over 9.5% seen once; the top ten hold less than 2.5%. This CDR3 is built from 14 residues. Germline V lookup: CDR1 DFQATT, CDR2 SNEGSKA (reference sequence). V was clipped by 3 bases and J by 2 bases; unmatched bases: 7. The sequence was obtained from a middle-aged man with alopecia areata. Some clones in this sample may be carry-over from other donors' samples. Sequenced here: whole blood, sampled in connection with sensitization to the hapten diphenylcyclopropenone (DPC). The genes are TRBV20-1 and TRBJ2-7; 7 positions match TRBD1. CDR3: CSASGQGGTYEQYF. DNA for the CDR3: TGCAGTGCTAGCGGACAAGGGGGCACCTACGAGCAGTACTTC.